This T cell receptor (beta chain) was found in a study of shared clonotypes between healthy human individuals. Between the trimmed V and J ends, which lost 2 bases and 4 bases, there was a span of 9 bases. The CDR3 consists of 13 residues. The germline V gene encodes CDR1 KGHSH and CDR2 LQKENI. Measured with immunoSEQ multiplex PCR; TCRdb has only the in-frame clones, and not every one. The table has under 650,000 clones, about 96% seen once. This TCR was recovered from a woman younger than 45 in good health. Specimen: naive CD4+ T cells sorted from blood. Subset denoted: CD45RA+ positively selected. The rearrangement uses TRBV18 and TRBJ2-7; D is unclear. CDR3 sequence reads: CASSPSRVYEQYF. The CDR3 DNA follows: TGTGCCAGCTCACCATCAAGGGTTTACGAGCAGTACTTC.